One and the same sample provided the 26 T cell receptor beta chains below, sequenced in a study of OX40 agonist ivuxolimab in advanced cancers. Sequenced by immunoSEQ multiplex PCR; TCRdb stores in-frame clones only, minus some. Of about 86,000 clones detected, roughly 89% appear once; the ten largest clones hold roughly 9.4%. The input for sequencing was CD4+ or CD8+ T cells sorted from blood, taken in a trial of the OX40 agonist ivuxolimab. Receptors were obtained from an adult with an advanced solid tumor such as melanoma, head and neck, liver or kidney cancer.

The chain joins TRBV30 to TRBJ2-1, with a tentative D call TRBD2 (6 bases). The CDR3 loop spans 15 amino acids. Germline CDR1 is GTSNPN and CDR2 is SVGIG (reference sequence). Trimming left V 3 bases short and J 0 bases short, with 12 bases between. CDR3 coding DNA: TGTGCCTGGAGCTCTCGGGGGTCCTCCTACAATGAGCAGTTCTTC. Its protein product is CAWSSRGSSYNEQFF. The full variable domain, completed using reference TRBV30 and TRBJ2-1, is SQTIHQWPATLVQPVGSPLSLECTVEGTSNPNLYWYRQAAGRGLQLLFYSVGIGQISSEVPQNLSASRPQDRQFILSSKKLLLSDSGFYLCAWSSRGSSYNEQFFGPGTRLTVL.

This chain uses TRBV27 with TRBJ2-5; TRBD2 might be the D (6 bases). The CDR3 has 14 residues. Looked up from germline, CDR1 is MNHEY and CDR2 is SMNVEV (reference sequence). V dropped 8 bases and J dropped 3 bases, with 16 bases sitting between them. CDR3 protein: CASRMGGGKETQYF. As DNA, the CDR3 is TGTGCCAGCCGCATGGGGGGAGGAAAAGAGACCCAGTACTTC.

The chain employs TRBV5-1 and TRBJ2-7; maybe TRBD2 (5 bases). The germline V and J ends were trimmed by 4 bases and 2 bases, with 13 bases remaining between them. Germline CDR1 SGHRS, CDR2 YFSETQ. The CDR3 contains 14 residues. The CDR3, as DNA: TGCGCCAGCAGCCCGAGGGCCGATACCTACGAGCAGTACTTC. Translated: CASSPRADTYEQYF.

This chain connects TRBV9 to TRBJ2-7; D possibly corresponds to TRBD1 (6 bases). The CDR3 runs to 14 residues. The V end was cut by 0 bases, the J end by 5 bases, with 12 bases between. Germline V gives CDR1 SGDLS, CDR2 YYNGEE. This CDR3 reads CASSVEQGTNEQYF. The CDR3 nucleotides read TGTGCCAGCAGCGTAGAACAGGGTACAAACGAGCAGTACTTC.

The chain links TRBV7-9 to TRBJ2-1; D perhaps matches TRBD1 (6 bases). The CDR3 is made up of 16 amino acids. Trimming removed 0 bases at V and 4 bases at J, with 13 bases between. Germline V gene sequence: CDR1 SEHNR, CDR2 FQNEAQ (reference sequence). The CDR3, as DNA: TGTGCCAGCAGCTTAGCGCCCAGAGGGACATACAATGAGCAGTTCTTC. It yields the protein CASSLAPRGTYNEQFF.

The chain joins TRBV7-9 to TRBJ2-3; D tentatively reads TRBD1 or TRBD2 (5 bases each). The CDR3 totals 18 residues. Germline values: CDR1 SEHNR, CDR2 FQNEAQ (reference sequence). Trimming left V 5 bases short and J 2 bases short, with 23 bases between. This CDR3 is CASSPRVGTPNLTDTQYF. The DNA of the CDR3 is TGTGCCAGCAGCCCCCGGGTCGGGACCCCCAACCTCACAGATACGCAGTATTTT.

The chain couples TRBV7-2 to TRBJ2-7; tentatively, D is TRBD2 (6 bases). CDR3 length: 15 amino acids. Germline V gene lookup returns CDR1 SGHTA and CDR2 FQGNSA. V was shortened by 4 bases and J by 2 bases, with 15 bases between the two germline ends. The CDR3 DNA sequence: TGTGCCAGCAGCTACGAACCGGGACTTGCCTACGAGCAGTACTTC. Amino acids: CASSYEPGLAYEQYF.

The CDR3: CASRQTGSSYEQYF. DNA for the CDR3: TGTGCCAGCAGGCAGACAGGGAGCTCCTACGAGCAGTACTTC. The chain carries TRBV5-6 and TRBJ2-7; 7 bases agree with TRBD1. V was pared by 5 bases and J by 0 bases, with 5 bases of the junction left unmatched. Germline V gene sequence: CDR1 SGHDT, CDR2 YYEEEE. The length of the CDR3 is 14 residues. Supplemented by reference TRBV5-6 and TRBJ2-7, the full variable domain reads DAGVTQSPTHLIKTRGQQVTLRCSPKSGHDTVSWYQQALGQGPQFIFQYYEEEERQRGNFPDRFSGHQFPNYSSELNVNALLLGDSALYLCASRQTGSSYEQYFGPGTRLTVT.

This chain connects TRBV27 to TRBJ2-1; D is ambiguous. In germline, CDR1 is MNHEY, CDR2 SMNVEV (reference sequence). The CDR3 is 16 amino acids. Deletions cut 7 bases from V and 2 bases from J, with 18 bases between. CDR3 coding DNA: TGTGCCAGCAATCAAAGGCGAGGATCTACCTACAATGAGCAGTTCTTC. Protein product: CASNQRRGSTYNEQFF.

This clone was observed once. The chain links TRBV7-9 to TRBJ1-2; no clear D. Germline CDR1 and CDR2: SEHNR and FQNEAQ (reference sequence). V lost 3 bases to trimming and J lost 0 bases, with 17 bases between them. This CDR3 has 17 amino acids. The CDR3 nucleotides read TGTGCCAGCAGCTTCTCCGGTGGGGAGGCCGCTAACTATGGCTACACCTTC. Its protein product is CASSFSGGEAANYGYTF.

This clone was detected only once. This rearrangement joins TRBV5-1 to TRBJ2-7, with 10 bases aligning to TRBD1. With 4 bases clipped from V and 3 bases from J, the junction kept 4 bases outside the gene matches. The CDR3 is made up of 14 amino acids. In germline, CDR1 is SGHRS, CDR2 YFSETQ. CDR3 sequence (DNA): TGCGCCAGCAGCCCGTGGACAGGGGGCTACGAGCAGTACTTC. As protein: CASSPWTGGYEQYF.

The chain links TRBV5-4 to TRBJ2-1; D possibly corresponds to TRBD2 (6 bases). From germline, CDR1 is SGHNT and CDR2 YYREEE (reference sequence). The CDR3 runs to 14 residues. V lost 4 bases and J 3 bases, leaving 11 bases between the germline ends. The CDR3 DNA is TGTGCCAGCAGCCCCACTAGCAACTACAATGAGCAGTTCTTC. It encodes CASSPTSNYNEQFF.

With regard to this clone: Germline is not matched at one junction end, which may reflect a read error. J is TRBJ2-7 and V is TRBV11-2; 8 bases are a match to TRBD2. The CDR3 loop spans 16 amino acids. Germline V CDR1 and CDR2: SGHAT, FQNNGV. This CDR3 is CASTLTRLAGPYEQYF. DNA for the CDR3: TGTGCCAGCACCTTAACGAGGCTAGCGGGTCCCTACGAGCAGTACTTC.

The chain carries TRBV4-1 and TRBJ1-1; 7 nucleotides match TRBD1. Germline V gene lookup returns CDR1 MGHRA and CDR2 YSYEKL. The CDR3 is 16 amino acids. J was trimmed by 4 bases and V by 4 bases; bases with no gene match: 12. The CDR3 DNA follows: TGCGCCAGCAGCCCTCCCGTGGAGACAGGGATCACTGAAGCTTTCTTT. Protein product: CASSPPVETGITEAFF.

The chain links TRBV21-1 to TRBJ2-7; the D call TRBD1 from the table was never checked on the DNA. TRBV21-1 is labeled a pseudogene. The CDR3 contains 15 residues. Here the CDR3 DNA reads TGTGCCAGCAGCAAACCGGAGGACAGGGGGCCGAGACAGTACTTC. It codes for CASSKPEDRGPRQYF.

This chain joins TRBV5-6 and TRBJ2-1; 7 bases agree with TRBD2. The CDR3 runs 13 residues. J lost 9 bases, V lost 2 bases, and 5 bases had no gene match. Germline loops: CDR1 SGHDT, CDR2 YYEEEE. The DNA for the CDR3 is TGTGCCAGCAGCTTTACACCGGGAGGTGAGCAGTTCTTC. Translation: CASSFTPGGEQFF.

The V call is TRBV7-9, the J call TRBJ2-5; 9 nucleotides line up with TRBD1. The CDR3 length is 16 residues. V lost 4 bases and J lost 7; bases outside the gene matches: 13. From germline, CDR1 is SEHNR and CDR2 FQNEAQ (reference sequence). In DNA, the CDR3 is TGTGCCAGCAGCTATACGAGCGGGACAGGGTTGGTGACCCAGTACTTC. Protein sequence: CASSYTSGTGLVTQYF. The whole variable domain, filled in from reference TRBV7-9 and TRBJ2-5, reads DTGVSQNPRHKITKRGQNVTFRCDPISEHNRLYWYRQTLGQGPEFLTYFQNEAQLEKSRLLSDRFSAERPKGSFSTLEIQRTEQGDSAMYLCASSYTSGTGLVTQYFGPGTRLLVL.

V is TRBV18 and J is TRBJ2-1; 9 positions agree with TRBD2. V shed 3 bases and J 7 bases; nucleotides not matched to a gene: 7. Germline V CDR1 and CDR2: KGHSH, LQKENI. There are 15 residues in the CDR3. Here the CDR3 reads CASSPYSGSGNEQFF. Written as DNA, the CDR3 is TGTGCCAGCTCACCCTATAGCGGGAGTGGGAATGAGCAGTTCTTC.

The V gene is TRBV7-3, the J gene TRBJ2-2; no reliable D call. Trimming removed 1 base at V and 4 bases at J, with 19 bases between. CDR3 size: 18 residues. The germline V gene encodes CDR1 SGHTA and CDR2 FQGTGA. CDR3 bases: TGTGCCAGCAGCTTAATTGGTGGTGTGGGCGCACCCACCGGGGAGCTGTTTTTT. Encoded protein: CASSLIGGVGAPTGELFF.

V is TRBV6-1 and J is TRBJ2-7; TRBD2 aligns across 8 bases. The germline V gene has CDR1 MNHNS and CDR2 SASEGT. This CDR3 has 14 amino acids. Trimming at V came to 6 bases and at J to 6 bases, leaving 10 bases not matched to a gene. DNA of the CDR3: TGTGCCAGCAGATTAGCGGGGAAATCTGGCGAGCAGTACTTC. This translates into CASRLAGKSGEQYF.

This clone has just a few counts. This chain connects TRBV18 to TRBJ1-2, with a tentative D call TRBD1 (6 bases). From germline, CDR1 is KGHSH and CDR2 LQKENI. V shed 4 bases and J shed 4 bases, with 19 bases lying between them. CDR3 length: 16 amino acids. The CDR3 sequence: CASSLNRDTNLYGYTF. Here the CDR3 DNA reads TGTGCCAGCTCACTCAACCGGGACACCAACCTCTATGGCTACACCTTC.

The chain is built from TRBV9 and TRBJ2-6; the D gene is possibly TRBD1 (6 bases). This CDR3 is 17 amino acids long. Germline V gene data show CDR1 as SGDLS and CDR2 as YYNGEE. V gave up 4 bases and J gave up 4 bases, with 18 bases separating them. The CDR3 DNA reads TGTGCCAGCAGCTCCCAGGGGCACGATTGGGGGGCCAACGTCCTGACTTTC. It codes for CASSSQGHDWGANVLTF.

This rearrangement joins TRBV5-1 to TRBJ1-4; D unclear. Trimming cost V 2 bases and J 0 bases, with 11 bases left between them. CDR1 and CDR2 (germline): SGHRS, YFSETQ. The CDR3 sequence is 16 residues long. The CDR3 loop reads CASSFRGGSTNEKLFF. As DNA, the CDR3 is TGCGCCAGCAGCTTCCGGGGAGGGTCAACTAATGAAAAACTGTTTTTT.

V gene TRBV4-1 combines with J gene TRBJ2-5; 11 bases fit TRBD2. The trim removed 4 bases at V and 7 bases at J, leaving 14 bases unmatched. The CDR3 loop spans 17 amino acids. Germline assignment: CDR1 MGHRA and CDR2 YSYEKL. In nucleotides, the CDR3 is TGCGCCAGCAGCCGACCGTACATAGCGGGAGGGGAGGGGACCCAGTACTTC. Translating it yields CASSRPYIAGGEGTQYF.

The rearrangement uses TRBV28 and TRBJ1-5; D unclear. Per the germline V gene, CDR1 is MDHEN and CDR2 is SYDVKM. With 6 bases removed from V and 10 bases from J, the gap between germline ends came to 22 bases. This CDR3 spans 15 amino acids. CDR3 DNA: TGTGCCAGCAGAGACCCGGACGGCTTGATGGAACCCCAGCATTTT. This sequence encodes CASRDPDGLMEPQHF.

In its sample, this clone was seen once. The CDR3 DNA follows: TGTGCCAGCAGCTTGCAGCCCGACGAGCAGTTCTTC. Encoded protein: CASSLQPDEQFF. The chain carries TRBV5-6 and TRBJ2-1; D unclear. The CDR3 sequence is 12 residues long. CDR1 is SGHDT and CDR2 is YYEEEE in the germline V gene. V was shortened by 1 base and J by 10 bases, with 9 bases between the two germline ends. Combining the CDR3 with reference TRBV5-6 and TRBJ2-1 gives the whole variable domain DAGVTQSPTHLIKTRGQQVTLRCSPKSGHDTVSWYQQALGQGPQFIFQYYEEEERQRGNFPDRFSGHQFPNYSSELNVNALLLGDSALYLCASSLQPDEQFFGPGTRLTVL.